The rows below give T cell receptor beta chains drawn from one sample of a study of shared clonotypes between healthy human individuals. The data were produced by immunoSEQ multiplex PCR, yet TCRdb's version contains in-frame clones alone and is incomplete. The sample has roughly 1,100,000 clones, under 80% seen once; the top ten hold approximately 1.5%. Source material: memory CD4+ T cells sorted from blood. These TCRs come from a man aged 18 to 29 in good health. The CDR3 runs from the conserved cysteine through the conserved F or W. Each record gives: V gene, J gene, D gene, clone size, CDR3 DNA, CDR3 protein. The D gene is left open where the match is weak. Size is omitted from some rows. Given values are once, few, many or a class for expanded clones.

v_gene: TRBV7-2
j_gene: TRBJ1-5
d_gene: .
abundance: .
CDR3nt: TGTGCCAGCAGCTTAGGGCCCCATAAGGGTCAGCCCCAGCATTTT
CDR3aa: CASSLGPHKGQPQHF

v_gene: TRBV6-6
j_gene: TRBJ2-7
d_gene: .
abundance: .
CDR3nt: TGTGCCAGCAGTTACTCGGCTCGCCAGACCTACGAGCAGTACTTC
CDR3aa: CASSYSARQTYEQYF

v_gene: TRBV7-6
j_gene: TRBJ1-4
d_gene: TRBD1
abundance: .
CDR3nt: TGTGCCAGCAGCTTGCAGGGGGCTGACAATGAAAAACTGTTTTTT
CDR3aa: CASSLQGADNEKLFF

v_gene: TRBV5-4
j_gene: TRBJ1-2
d_gene: .
abundance: .
CDR3nt: TGTGCCAGCACAGGGGTAGCTGCAACTAACTATGGCTACACCTTC
CDR3aa: CASTGVAATNYGYTF

v_gene: TRBV5-4
j_gene: TRBJ1-2
d_gene: TRBD1
abundance: .
CDR3nt: TGTGCCAGCAGCACACTGACAGGGCCCTATGGCTACACCTTC
CDR3aa: CASSTLTGPYGYTF

v_gene: TRBV5-4
j_gene: TRBJ2-1
d_gene: TRBD2
abundance: once
CDR3nt: TGTGCCAGCAGCGTGGTTCGCGGGGGGGCGGCAAATGAGCAGTTCTTC
CDR3aa: CASSVVRGGAANEQFF

v_gene: TRBV9
j_gene: TRBJ1-3
d_gene: .
abundance: .
CDR3nt: TGTGCCAGCAGCGCCGACACGGCTGGAAACACCATATATTTT
CDR3aa: CASSADTAGNTIYF

v_gene: TRBV6-1
j_gene: TRBJ2-7
d_gene: .
abundance: .
CDR3nt: TGTGCCGCCAGCAGAGGGGCGGATATCCTAGTAGAGCAGTACTTC
CDR3aa: CAASRGADILVEQYF

v_gene: TRBV18
j_gene: TRBJ2-5
d_gene: .
abundance: .
CDR3nt: TGTGCCAGCTCACCACCTACAGGGCTGGAAGAGACCCAGTACTTC
CDR3aa: CASSPPTGLEETQYF

v_gene: TRBV7-2
j_gene: TRBJ2-7
d_gene: TRBD1
abundance: .
CDR3nt: TGTGCCAGCAGCTCAACTGGACAGGTCTACGAGCAGTACTTC
CDR3aa: CASSSTGQVYEQYF

v_gene: TRBV7-2
j_gene: TRBJ2-1
d_gene: TRBD2
abundance: .
CDR3nt: TGTGCCAGCACCCAAGCGGGAGGGCCGGGCAATGAGCAGTTCTTC
CDR3aa: CASTQAGGPGNEQFF

v_gene: TRBV9
j_gene: TRBJ2-2
d_gene: .
abundance: .
CDR3nt: TGTGCCAGCAGCGATCAGGGACGGGGCGGGGAGCTGTTTTTT
CDR3aa: CASSDQGRGGELFF

v_gene: TRBV27
j_gene: TRBJ2-1
d_gene: TRBD2
abundance: few
CDR3nt: TGTGCCAGCAGTTCCGGACTAGCGGCCTTCGGTAAGCAGTTCTTC
CDR3aa: CASSSGLAAFGKQFF

v_gene: TRBV7-2
j_gene: TRBJ1-2
d_gene: .
abundance: many
CDR3nt: TGTGCCAGCAGCTCCGCGTCCCTCTATGGCTACACCTTC
CDR3aa: CASSSASLYGYTF

v_gene: TRBV6-4
j_gene: TRBJ1-1
d_gene: .
abundance: .
CDR3nt: TGTGCCAGCAGCGGTGACGGTATTGAAGCTTTCTTT
CDR3aa: CASSGDGIEAFF

v_gene: TRBV9
j_gene: TRBJ2-3
d_gene: .
abundance: .
CDR3nt: TGTGCCAGCAGCGTGCTACTTCCCACAGATACGCAGTATTTT
CDR3aa: CASSVLLPTDTQYF

v_gene: TRBV15
j_gene: TRBJ2-1
d_gene: TRBD1
abundance: .
CDR3nt: TGTGCCACCAGCAGGCGACAGGGTGATGAGCAGTTCTTC
CDR3aa: CATSRRQGDEQFF

v_gene: TRBV7-3
j_gene: TRBJ1-1
d_gene: .
abundance: .
CDR3nt: .
CDR3aa: CASSFGQGATFF

v_gene: TRBV5-5
j_gene: TRBJ2-5
d_gene: TRBD2
abundance: .
CDR3nt: TGTGCCAGCAGCTTCGGACTAGCGGGAACACAAGAGACCCAGTACTTC
CDR3aa: CASSFGLAGTQETQYF

v_gene: TRBV19
j_gene: TRBJ1-2
d_gene: .
abundance: .
CDR3nt: TGTGCCAGTAGTATCTTACGACAGAACTATGGCTACACCTTC
CDR3aa: CASSILRQNYGYTF

v_gene: TRBV5-1
j_gene: TRBJ2-7
d_gene: .
abundance: few
CDR3nt: TGCGCCAGCAGCCAAACCGGACCTCCGCGGGAGCAGTACTTC
CDR3aa: CASSQTGPPREQYF

v_gene: TRBV18
j_gene: TRBJ1-1
d_gene: .
abundance: .
CDR3nt: TGTGCCAGCTCACCACCTAACGGGAACACTGAAGCTTTCTTT
CDR3aa: CASSPPNGNTEAFF